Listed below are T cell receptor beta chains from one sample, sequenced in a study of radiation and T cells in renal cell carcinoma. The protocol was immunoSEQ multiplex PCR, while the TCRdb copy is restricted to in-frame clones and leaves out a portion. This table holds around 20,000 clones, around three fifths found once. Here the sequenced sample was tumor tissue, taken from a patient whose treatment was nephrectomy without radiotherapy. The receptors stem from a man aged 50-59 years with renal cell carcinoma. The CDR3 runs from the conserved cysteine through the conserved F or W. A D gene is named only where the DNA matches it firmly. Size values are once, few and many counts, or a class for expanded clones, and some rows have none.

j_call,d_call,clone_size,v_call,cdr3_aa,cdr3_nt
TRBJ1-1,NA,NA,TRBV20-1,CSTQRSTEAFF,TGCAGTACCCAGAGGTCGACTGAAGCTTTCTTT
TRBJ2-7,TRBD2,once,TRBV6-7,CASLNGRGLAGGLVYEQYF,TGTGCCAGCCTAAACGGGCGGGGACTAGCGGGGGGGCTGGTATACGAGCAGTACTTC
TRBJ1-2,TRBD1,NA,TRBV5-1,CASSLDRGNYGYTF,TGCGCCAGCAGCTTGGACAGGGGCAACTATGGCTACACCTTC
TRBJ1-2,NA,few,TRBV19,CASRDDPTNYGYTF,TGTGCCAGTAGAGACGACCCAACTAACTATGGCTACACCTTC
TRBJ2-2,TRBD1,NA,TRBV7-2,CAGGQGRNTGELFF,TGTGCCGGTGGACAGGGGAGGAACACCGGGGAGCTGTTTTTT
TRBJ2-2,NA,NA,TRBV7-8,CASSLARLASGELFF,TGTGCCAGCAGCTTAGCTAGGCTAGCTTCCGGGGAGCTGTTTTTT
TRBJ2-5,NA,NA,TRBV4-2,CASSRVLEETQYF,TGTGCCAGCAGCCGCGTACTAGAAGAGACCCAGTACTTC
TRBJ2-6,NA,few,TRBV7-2,CASSLDGTGANVLTF,TGTGCCAGCAGCTTAGACGGGACTGGGGCCAACGTCCTGACTTTC
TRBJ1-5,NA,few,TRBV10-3,CAISEAGGPRGQPQHF,TGTGCCATCAGTGAGGCCGGGGGGCCCAGAGGACAGCCCCAGCATTTT
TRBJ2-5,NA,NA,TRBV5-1,CASTRGSPSQETQYF,TGCGCCAGCACCCGAGGTAGCCCCTCCCAAGAGACCCAGTACTTC
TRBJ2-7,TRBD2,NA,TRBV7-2,CASSYTSGGTYEQYF,TGTGCCAGCAGTTACACTAGCGGGGGAACCTACGAGCAGTACTTC
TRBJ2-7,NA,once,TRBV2,CATVDASRVGQYF,TGTGCCACCGTGGACGCCTCTCGGGTCGGGCAGTACTTC
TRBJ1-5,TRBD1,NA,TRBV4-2,CASSQAIGTGHSNQPQHF,TGTGCCAGCAGCCAAGCCATCGGGACAGGACATTCTAATCAGCCCCAGCATTTT
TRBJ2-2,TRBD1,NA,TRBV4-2,CASSQAVQGYTGELFF,TGTGCCAGCAGCCAAGCGGTACAGGGGTACACCGGGGAGCTGTTTTTT
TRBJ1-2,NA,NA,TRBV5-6,CASSPMTETYGYTF,TGTGCCAGCAGCCCGATGACAGAGACTTATGGCTACACCTTC
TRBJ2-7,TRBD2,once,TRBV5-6,CASSYGLAYEQYF,TGTGCCAGCAGCTACGGACTAGCCTACGAGCAGTACTTC
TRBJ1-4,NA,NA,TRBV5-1,CASSLGVAGQNEKLFF,TGCGCCAGCAGCTTGGGGGTAGCAGGGCAAAATGAAAAACTGTTTTTT
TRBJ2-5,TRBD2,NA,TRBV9,CASSVDGGGRQETQYF,TGTGCCAGCAGCGTAGACGGGGGAGGGCGTCAAGAGACCCAGTACTTC
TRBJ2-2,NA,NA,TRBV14,CASSQDLPGGGGELFF,TGTGCCAGCAGCCAAGATCTACCAGGGGGAGGCGGGGAGCTGTTTTTT
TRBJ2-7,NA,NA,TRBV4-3,CASSRWRGLLYEQYF,TGCGCCAGCAGCCGTTGGAGGGGCCTCCTCTACGAGCAGTACTTC
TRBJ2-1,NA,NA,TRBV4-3,CASSQDKGRHNEQFF,TGCGCCAGCAGCCAAGATAAGGGGCGGCACAATGAGCAGTTCTTC
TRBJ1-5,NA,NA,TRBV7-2,CASSRQKGTNQPQHF,TGTGCCAGCAGCCGACAGAAAGGAACCAATCAGCCCCAGCATTTT
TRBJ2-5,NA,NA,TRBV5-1,CASSLSGAPDVETQYF,TGCGCCAGCAGCTTATCAGGGGCTCCGGATGTGGAGACCCAGTACTTC
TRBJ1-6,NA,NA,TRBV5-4,CASSLQDSPLHF,TGTGCCAGCAGCTTGCAGGATTCACCCCTCCACTTT
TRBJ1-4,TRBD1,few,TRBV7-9,CASSSNRGGEKLFF,TGTGCCAGCAGCTCTAACAGGGGAGGAGAAAAACTGTTTTTT
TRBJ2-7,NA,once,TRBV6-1,CASSEVGGSYEQYF,TGTGCCAGCAGTGAAGTAGGGGGGTCCTACGAGCAGTACTTC
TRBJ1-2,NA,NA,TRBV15,CATSSHRETLYGYTF,TGTGCCACCAGCAGTCACAGGGAAACCCTCTATGGCTACACCTTC
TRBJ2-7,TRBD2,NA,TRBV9,CASSVDSGRLYEQYF,TGTGCCAGCAGCGTAGATAGCGGGAGGCTCTACGAGCAGTACTTC
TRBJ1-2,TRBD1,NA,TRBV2,CASRREGAGSGYTF,TGTGCCAGCCGTCGGGAGGGGGCAGGTTCTGGCTACACCTTC
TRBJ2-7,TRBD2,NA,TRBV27,CASSFKTTGLAAYEQYF,TGTGCCAGCAGTTTTAAAACTACGGGACTAGCGGCCTACGAGCAGTACTTC
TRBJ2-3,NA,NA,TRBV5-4,CASSNNGDSTDTQYF,TGTGCCAGCAGCAATAACGGGGATAGCACAGATACGCAGTATTTT
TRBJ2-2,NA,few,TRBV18,CASSPPRNTGELFF,TGTGCCAGCTCACCACCGAGGAACACCGGGGAGCTGTTTTTT
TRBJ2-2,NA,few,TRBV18,CASSPTGPNTGELFF,TGTGCCAGCTCACCGACAGGTCCAAACACCGGGGAGCTGTTTTTT
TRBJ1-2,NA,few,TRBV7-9,CASSSTPYGYTF,TGTGCCAGCAGTTCGACGCCCTATGGCTACACCTTC
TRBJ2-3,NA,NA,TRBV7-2,CASSWRLTDTQYF,TGTGCCAGCAGCTGGAGACTCACAGATACGCAGTATTTT
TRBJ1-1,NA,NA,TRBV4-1,CASSQNPAMNTEAFF,TGCGCCAGCAGCCAAAATCCGGCAATGAACACTGAAGCTTTCTTT
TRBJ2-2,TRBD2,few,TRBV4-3,CASSQGVSGTTGELFF,TGCGCCAGCAGCCAAGGTGTTAGCGGGACGACCGGGGAGCTGTTTTTT
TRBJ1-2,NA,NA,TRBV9,CASSVGRGAGYGYTF,TGTGCCAGCAGCGTAGGTCGGGGGGCAGGCTATGGCTACACCTTC
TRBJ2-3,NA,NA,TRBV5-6,CASSLVSTGTDTQYF,TGTGCCAGCAGCTTGGTCAGTACGGGCACAGATACGCAGTATTTT
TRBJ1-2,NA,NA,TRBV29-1,CSVPDYRTYGYTF,TGCAGCGTTCCCGACTACAGGACCTATGGCTACACCTTC
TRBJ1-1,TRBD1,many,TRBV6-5,CASSPEGQVSTEAFF,TGTGCCAGCAGCCCAGAGGGACAGGTATCCACTGAAGCTTTCTTT
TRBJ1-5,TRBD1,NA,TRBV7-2,CASSDGQEDYQPQHF,TGTGCCAGCAGTGACGGACAGGAGGATTATCAGCCCCAGCATTTT
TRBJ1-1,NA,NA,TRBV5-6,CASVAGAGTEAFF,TGTGCCAGCGTGGCGGGGGCGGGCACTGAAGCTTTCTTT
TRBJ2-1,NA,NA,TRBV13,CASSRLGSEQFF,TGTGCCAGCAGCCGCTTAGGCAGTGAGCAGTTCTTC
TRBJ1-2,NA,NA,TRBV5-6,CASSLGMGGTGYTF,TGTGCCAGCAGCTTGGGGATGGGTGGAACTGGCTACACCTTC
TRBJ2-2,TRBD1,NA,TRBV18,CASSPGQGAYGELFF,TGTGCCAGCTCACCGGGACAGGGGGCATACGGGGAGCTGTTTTTT
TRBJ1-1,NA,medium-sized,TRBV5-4,CASSINPGSGTEAFF,TGTGCCAGCAGCATAAATCCGGGCAGCGGGACTGAAGCTTTCTTT
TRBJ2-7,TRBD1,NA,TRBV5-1,CASSLAGQGSYEQYF,TGCGCCAGCAGCTTGGCCGGACAGGGCTCCTACGAGCAGTACTTC
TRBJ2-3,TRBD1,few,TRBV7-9,CASSPGQTTDTQYF,TGTGCCAGCAGCCCGGGACAGACTACAGATACGCAGTATTTT
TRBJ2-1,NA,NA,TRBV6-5,CASSYSRGHNEQFF,TGTGCCAGCAGTTACTCGAGAGGGCACAATGAGCAGTTCTTC
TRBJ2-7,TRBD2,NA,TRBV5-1,CASSPPRASGISSEQYF,TGCGCCAGCAGCCCCCCCCGGGCTAGCGGAATATCGTCCGAGCAGTACTTC
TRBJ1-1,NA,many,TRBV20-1,CSARPDTEAFF,TGCAGTGCTAGGCCGGACACTGAAGCTTTCTTT
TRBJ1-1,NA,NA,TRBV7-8,CASSLSPGAYTEAFF,TGTGCCAGCAGCTTAAGTCCGGGGGCTTACACTGAAGCTTTCTTT